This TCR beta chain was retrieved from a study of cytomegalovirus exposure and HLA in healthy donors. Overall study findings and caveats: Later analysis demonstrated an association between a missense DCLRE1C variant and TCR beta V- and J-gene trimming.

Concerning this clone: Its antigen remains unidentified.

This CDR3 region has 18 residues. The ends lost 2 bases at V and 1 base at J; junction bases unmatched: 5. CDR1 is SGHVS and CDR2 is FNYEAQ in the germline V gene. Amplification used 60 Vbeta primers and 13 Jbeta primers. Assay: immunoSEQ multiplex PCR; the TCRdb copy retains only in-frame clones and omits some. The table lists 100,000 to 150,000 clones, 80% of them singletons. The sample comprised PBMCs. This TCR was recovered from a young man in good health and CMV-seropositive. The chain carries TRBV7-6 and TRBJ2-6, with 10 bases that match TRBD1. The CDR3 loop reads CASSLQGQGLSGANVLTF. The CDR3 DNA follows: TGTGCCAGCAGCTTACAGGGACAGGGGTTGTCTGGGGCCAACGTCCTGACTTTC.